The clone carrying this T cell receptor (beta chain) appeared a single time. The sample belongs to a study of blood T cell repertoires in COVID-19. Method: immunoSEQ multiplex PCR; TCRdb's copy keeps in-frame clones and lacks some. In the table there are 90,000 to 100,000 clones, 70% to 90% of which are singletons. The TCR was taken from a man aged 65 to 85 with acute or convalescent COVID-19. Material: peripheral blood.

The CDR3 DNA is TGTGCCAGCAGTTACTCGGGGTACAGGATGAACACTGAAGCTTTCTTT. It yields the protein CASSYSGYRMNTEAFF. The genes are TRBV6-5 and TRBJ1-1; D may be TRBD1 (5 bases). The germline CDR1 and CDR2 sequences are MNHEY and SVGAGI. CDR3 length equals 16 residues. Trimming took off 0 bases at V and 0 bases at J, with 11 bases between the two ends.